This TCR beta chain was sequenced in a study of T cell responses to AZD1222 COVID-19 vaccine. Whole-study findings and limits: Among vaccine-associated CD4 TCRs, coverage spanned spike, with dominance at 160-218 and 743-854. Increases in Spike-specific TCR breadth and depth were seen after two AZD1222 doses. White British people made up most donors, females outnumbered males, and clonal diversity was possibly underestimated.

The germline V gene encodes CDR1 SEHNR and CDR2 FQNEAQ (reference sequence). The V segment lost 5 bases and the J segment 2 bases; nucleotides outside the gene matches: 6. This CDR3 contains 16 residues. Combined were second doses at about 4 or about 12 weeks. Sequenced by immunoSEQ multiplex PCR; TCRdb stores in-frame clones only, minus some. Of hundreds of thousands of clones in the sample, 90% to 95% were seen once. To note about this clone: The target antigen is unknown.

Source: peripheral blood, taken 28 days after the second AZD1222 dose. This chain connects TRBV7-9 to TRBJ2-7; 13 bases fit TRBD2. The clonotype was recovered from an adult who received the AZD1222 COVID-19 vaccine. The DNA of the CDR3 is TGTGCCAGCAGCCATGGGACTAGCGGGGTCACCTACGAGCAGTACTTC. It encodes CASSHGTSGVTYEQYF.